Each of the 26 T cell receptor beta chains below was sequenced from the same sample in a study of blood T cell repertoires in COVID-19. Repertoires were generated with immunoSEQ multiplex PCR, while TCRdb's copy carries only in-frame clones and drops some. The sample contains 300,000 to 400,000 clones, about 90% of which appear only once. The source material was peripheral blood. The receptors here all came from a woman between 18 and 29 years old who had recovered from COVID-19.

This clone came up once. V gene TRBV27 combines with J gene TRBJ2-4, with TRBD2 matching over 7 bases. The J segment lost 3 bases and the V segment lost 2 bases, leaving 13 bases of the junction unmatched. The CDR3 totals 18 residues. Germline CDR1 and CDR2: MNHEY and SMNVEV (reference sequence). The CDR3: CASSLGWVARERKNIQYF. The CDR3 DNA follows: TGTGCCAGCAGTTTAGGATGGGTAGCGCGGGAGCGCAAAAACATTCAGTACTTC.

The chain links TRBV6-6 to TRBJ1-4; D might be TRBD1 (6 bases). V lost 0 bases and J 13 bases, leaving 9 bases between the germline ends. Per the germline V gene, CDR1 is MNHNY and CDR2 is SVGAGI (reference sequence). The CDR3 is made up of 12 amino acids. The CDR3 sequence is CASSYSQGILFF. The CDR3 nucleotides are TGTGCCAGCAGTTACTCTCAGGGGATACTGTTTTTT.

The chain couples TRBV2 to TRBJ1-2; TRBD1 matches at 7 bases. Germline CDR1 is SNHLY and CDR2 is FYNNEI. Germline trimming cut 2 bases from V and 2 bases from J; bases unmatched to any gene: 2. CDR3 size: 14 residues. The DNA for the CDR3 is TGTGCCAGCAGTGAAACGGGACAGAACTATGGCTACACCTTC. As protein: CASSETGQNYGYTF. The variable domain in full, with the rest retrieved from reference TRBV2 and TRBJ1-2, is EPEVTQTPSHQVTQMGQEVILRCVPISNHLYFYWYRQILGQKVEFLVSFYNNEISEKSEIFDDQFSVERPDGSNFTLKIRSTKLEDSAMYFCASSETGQNYGYTFGSGTRLTVV.

This chain links TRBV24-1 with TRBJ1-1; tentative D call: TRBD1 (5 bases). The CDR3 spans 11 residues. The V and J ends lost 4 bases and 8 bases respectively, with 7 bases between them. Germline CDR1 and CDR2: KGHDR and SFDVKD. The CDR3 nucleotides are TGTGCCACCAGTGAGGGGGGGGAAGCTTTCTTT. Translated, it gives CATSEGGEAFF.

V usage is TRBV6-2 or TRBV6-3 and J usage is TRBJ2-5; a possible D gene is TRBD2 (6 bases). Germline CDR1 reads MNHEY; CDR2 reads SVGEGT. The CDR3 is made up of 15 amino acids. V was trimmed by 2 bases and J by 0 bases, leaving 10 bases between them. The CDR3 sequence is CASSYPREYQETQYF. CDR3 nucleotide sequence: TGTGCCAGCAGTTACCCCCGGGAGTACCAAGAGACCCAGTACTTC.

CDR3 amino acids: CASSFNSGTGGETQYF. CDR3 DNA sequence: TGTGCCAGCAGCTTTAACTCCGGGACAGGGGGAGAGACCCAGTACTTC. V is TRBV7-2 and J is TRBJ2-5, with 11 bases fitting TRBD1. V dropped 3 bases and J dropped 4; count of bases not matched to a gene: 7. CDR1 SGHTA and CDR2 FQGNSA come from the germline V gene. CDR3 length: 16 residues. The whole variable domain, remainder taken from reference TRBV7-2 and TRBJ2-5, is GAGVSQSPSNKVTEKGKDVELRCDPISGHTALYWYRQSLGQGLEFLIYFQGNSAPDKSGLPSDRFSAERTGGSVSTLTIQRTQQEDSAVYLCASSFNSGTGGETQYFGPGTRLLVL.

The rearrangement links TRBV25-1 to TRBJ1-2, with 7 bases that match TRBD1. The CDR3 spans 15 residues. Unmatched junction bases numbered 7, after V lost 0 bases and J lost 6 bases. The germline CDR1 and CDR2 sequences are MGHDK and SYGVNS. CDR3 loop: CASSEYSRTGHGYTF. CDR3 DNA sequence: TGTGCCAGCAGTGAATATTCCAGGACAGGCCATGGCTACACCTTC.

The chain employs TRBV29-1 and TRBJ1-4; 10 bases map to TRBD1. V lost 6 bases, J lost 4 bases, and 11 bases stayed unmatched. The CDR3 sequence is 16 residues long. CDR1 SQVTM and CDR2 ANQGSEA come from the germline V gene. CDR3 sequence: CSVAGTGDLNNEKLFF. CDR3 in DNA: TGCAGCGTGGCCGGGACAGGGGACCTAAATAATGAAAAACTGTTTTTT.

The V call is TRBV6-2 or TRBV6-3, the J call TRBJ2-5; D may be TRBD2 (6 bases). Per germline, CDR1 MNHEY and CDR2 SVGEGT. The CDR3 has 13 residues. V shed 6 bases and J shed 4 bases, with 12 bases lying between them. The CDR3 DNA reads as TGTGCCAGCAGCCTCACTAGCCCAGAGACCCAGTACTTC. Amino acids: CASSLTSPETQYF.

The chain couples TRBV18 to TRBJ1-3; TRBD1 is a possible D gene (5 bases). Trimming stripped 3 bases from V and 3 bases from J, with 18 bases between. The CDR3 is 17 amino acids. Per germline, CDR1 KGHSH and CDR2 LQKENI. CDR3 sequence: CASSPQDGGAIGNTIYF. CDR3 coding DNA: TGTGCCAGCTCACCCCAGGACGGGGGAGCGATTGGAAACACCATATATTTT. The full variable domain, completed using reference TRBV18 and TRBJ1-3, is NAGVMQNPRHLVRRRGQEARLRCSPMKGHSHVYWYRQLPEEGLKFMVYLQKENIIDESGMPKERFSAEFPKEGPSILRIQQVVRGDSAAYFCASSPQDGGAIGNTIYFGEGSWLTVV.

This chain connects TRBV15 to TRBJ1-3, with D possibly being TRBD1 (5 bases). CDR1 LNHNV and CDR2 YYDKDF come from the germline V gene (reference sequence). V gave up 0 bases and J gave up 2 bases, with 8 bases separating them. The CDR3 spans 15 residues. The CDR3 protein is CATSREGTAGNTIYF. The CDR3, as DNA: TGTGCCACCAGCAGAGAGGGGACTGCTGGAAACACCATATATTTT.

The chain combines TRBV19 with TRBJ2-4; 10 bases map to TRBD2. J gave up 2 bases and V 5 bases, and 9 bases lay outside the gene matches. The length of the CDR3 is 17 residues. Looked up from germline, CDR1 is LNHDA and CDR2 is SQIVND (reference sequence). CDR3 sequence: CASSPRGSGRTKNIQYF. The DNA for the CDR3 is TGTGCCAGTAGTCCCCGGGGTAGCGGGAGGACCAAAAACATTCAGTACTTC.

This clone was seen only once. This chain connects TRBV7-8 to TRBJ1-1, with 7 nucleotides matching TRBD1. Germline V CDR1 and CDR2: SGHVS, FQNEAQ. The CDR3 is 14 residues long. J gave up 4 bases and V 5 bases, and 7 bases lay outside the gene matches. The CDR3 bases are TGTGCCAGCAGCCCAAATACAGGGGCCACTGAAGCTTTCTTT. This codes for CASSPNTGATEAFF.

This sequence joins TRBV10-3 and TRBJ1-2; D gene uncertain. V gave up 7 bases and J gave up 0 bases, with 6 bases separating them. Germline assignment: CDR1 ENHRY and CDR2 SYGVKD. The CDR3 consists of 12 residues. In DNA, the CDR3 is TGTGCCATCATGGCAGCTAACTATGGCTACACCTTC. It codes for CAIMAANYGYTF.

This clone has a handful of counts. The chain combines TRBV7-2 with TRBJ2-2; 9 bases fit TRBD2. Germline CDR1 and CDR2: SGHTA and FQGNSA. Germline trimming cut 5 bases from V and 6 bases from J; bases unmatched to any gene: 10. This CDR3 region has 16 residues. The CDR3 is CASSLQGGRASGELFF. In DNA, the CDR3 is TGTGCCAGCAGCCTCCAGGGCGGGAGGGCCTCCGGGGAGCTGTTTTTT.

V usage is TRBV4-3 and J usage is TRBJ1-2; 7 bases map to TRBD1. CDR3 length: 17 residues. With V trimmed by 2 bases and J by 7 bases, 16 bases remained unmatched. Per germline, CDR1 LGHNA and CDR2 YSLEER. Written as DNA, the CDR3 is TGCGCCAGCAGCCAACCCGGGATGACAGGGTTTCTTGCTGGCTACACCTTC. Its protein product is CASSQPGMTGFLAGYTF.

The chain recombines TRBV7-9 with TRBJ1-5; 10 bases agree with TRBD1. Looked up from germline, CDR1 is SEHNR and CDR2 is FQNEAQ (reference sequence). J lost 2 bases, V lost 1 base, and 8 bases had no gene match. CDR3 length: 18 residues. The CDR3 coding sequence is TGTGCCAGCAGCTTAGGACAGGGGGCTCAATCGGGCAATCAGCCCCAGCATTTT. Its translation is CASSLGQGAQSGNQPQHF.

This clone was recorded only once. This rearrangement joins TRBV19 to TRBJ2-4, with TRBD2 matching over 9 bases. Trimming took 6 bases from V and 16 from J; bases not matched to a gene: 13. Germline CDR1 and CDR2: LNHDA and SQIVND (reference sequence). The CDR3 has 13 residues. DNA for the CDR3: TGTGCCAGTAGAATCGGGGTAGCGGGAGTTACCTACTTC. Residues: CASRIGVAGVTYF.

The CDR3 bases are TGTGCCAGCAGTTACCGAGGAGGGGCCAGTGACAATGAGCAGTTCTTC. This codes for CASSYRGGASDNEQFF. The V call is TRBV6-5, the J call TRBJ2-1, with D possibly matching TRBD2 (6 bases). This CDR3 contains 16 residues. The germline CDR1 and CDR2 sequences are MNHEY and SVGAGI. Trimming shortened V by 2 bases and J by 5 bases, and 16 bases separated the two germline ends.

The gene calls are TRBV6-5 and TRBJ2-2, with TRBD1 matching 10 bases. The CDR3 spans 14 residues. CDR1 is MNHEY and CDR2 is SVGAGI in the germline V gene. V trimming: 11 bases; J trimming: 6 bases; junction bases outside the gene matches: 9. The CDR3: CAGRQGAVSGELFF. CDR3 in DNA: TGTGCCGGCCGACAGGGGGCGGTGTCCGGGGAGCTGTTTTTT.

The chain links TRBV11-2 to TRBJ2-1; D is possibly TRBD2 (5 bases). The CDR3 has 13 residues. Looked up from germline, CDR1 is SGHAT and CDR2 is FQNNGV. V lost 4 bases and J lost 8, with 12 bases in between. The CDR3, as DNA: TGTGCCAGCAGCTCCCGGGGAGCGGATGAGCAGTTCTTC. Translated: CASSSRGADEQFF.

J is TRBJ2-5 and V is TRBV2; no clear D gene. The V and J ends lost 3 bases and 3 bases respectively, with 14 bases between them. CDR3 length: 15 amino acids. CDR1 and CDR2 (germline): SNHLY, FYNNEI. The CDR3 loop reads CASSDPPLQKETQYF. The CDR3 DNA reads as TGTGCCAGCAGTGACCCACCGTTGCAGAAAGAGACCCAGTACTTC.

In this sample, this clone turned up a few times. The chain employs TRBV19 and TRBJ1-6; 9 nucleotides align to TRBD1. V lost 1 base and J lost 10; bases outside the gene matches: 5. This CDR3 has 15 residues. CDR1 LNHDA and CDR2 SQIVND come from the germline V gene (reference sequence). CDR3 coding DNA: TGTGCCAGTAGTATAGCGGGGACAGGGCGCTCACCCCTCCACTTT. The encoded protein is CASSIAGTGRSPLHF.

The chain carries TRBV4-3 and TRBJ2-1; D not resolved. Germline lookup yields CDR1 LGHNA and CDR2 YSLEER. The CDR3 contains 14 residues. Trimming took off 2 bases at V and 5 bases at J, with 10 bases between the two ends. CDR3 DNA sequence: TGCGCCAGCAGCCAAACCCGCGCGAACAATGAGCAGTTCTTC. It codes for CASSQTRANNEQFF.

V and J are TRBV12-3 or TRBV12-4 and TRBJ2-7; 10 bases are a match to TRBD1. The V segment lost 5 bases and the J segment 5 bases; nucleotides outside the gene matches: 3. The CDR3 is 13 residues long. The CDR3 sequence: CASSTDRGDEQYV. The CDR3 bases are TGTGCCAGCAGTACGGACAGGGGGGACGAGCAGTACGTC.

The chain carries TRBV28 and TRBJ1-1; the D is unclear. Trimming took off 5 bases at V and 4 bases at J, with 11 bases between the two ends. The CDR3 runs to 13 residues. The germline V gene has CDR1 MDHEN and CDR2 SYDVKM. DNA for the CDR3: TGTGCCAGCAGTCCGCCAGGTTCCACTGAAGCTTTCTTT. Translation gives CASSPPGSTEAFF.